These T cell receptor beta chains were read from a single sample in a study of T cells in Graves' hyperthyroidism and ophthalmopathy. TCRdb itself ran the multiplex PCR reads through MiXCR, one entry per CDR3 protein. The sample lists roughly 740,000 distinct CDR3 sequences, about a sixth seen once, with around 7.7% in the top ten. Sequenced: blood. Every receptor here comes from a man in his late teens or twenties with Graves' hyperthyroidism. The conserved cysteine and the conserved F or W are not part of the CDR3 here. Fields, in order: J gene, V gene, D gene, CDR3 protein. D genes are given only for firm matches.

TRBJ1-2,TRBV5-1,NA,ASSAGTSSSGYT
TRBJ1-1,TRBV20-1,TRBD1,SAVFTGGATEAF
TRBJ2-1,TRBV7-9,TRBD2,ASRRPGLADNEQF
TRBJ2-3,TRBV4-1,NA,ASSQDVGGMTDTQY
TRBJ2-6,TRBV14,NA,ASSPKRGSGANVLT
TRBJ2-6,TRBV12-3/TRBV12-4,TRBD1,ASRTGQVSGANVLT
TRBJ2-1,TRBV5-1,NA,ASSPTGWLYNEQF
TRBJ2-5,TRBV11-3,NA,ASSPRGQGPQETQY
TRBJ2-3,TRBV10-3,NA,AISESTGDDTQY
TRBJ2-3,TRBV5-4,TRBD2,ASSLGLAGGDSSTDTQY
TRBJ2-7,TRBV20-1,NA,SASGAYEQY
TRBJ1-2,TRBV18,NA,ASSRDMNYGYT
TRBJ2-1,TRBV13,TRBD2,ASSFPGGTSGGNEQF
TRBJ2-2,TRBV12-3/TRBV12-4,NA,ASRHSTYTGELF
TRBJ2-3,TRBV5-1,NA,ASSLVRGTDTQY
TRBJ2-7,TRBV30,NA,AWSPRPHEQY
TRBJ2-5,TRBV5-1,NA,ASSLWGAEETQY
TRBJ2-5,TRBV7-2,TRBD2,ASSPSGGQWETQY
TRBJ1-1,TRBV5-6,NA,ASSLREGLDAF
TRBJ2-4,TRBV19,TRBD1,ASSTRQGANIQY
TRBJ2-1,TRBV9,NA,ASSVGVGFYNEQF
TRBJ2-7,TRBV29-1,NA,SVGEGSYEQY
TRBJ1-5,TRBV7-8,NA,ASSFKGGNSNQPQH
TRBJ1-1,TRBV20-1,NA,SARTPNTEAF
TRBJ1-2,TRBV5-1,NA,ASSLGSTGIYGYT
TRBJ2-1,TRBV20-1,TRBD2,SARDETSGSIDEQF
TRBJ2-7,TRBV9,NA,ASSVQSGYEQY
TRBJ1-2,TRBV6-1,NA,ASSSGQFFYGYT
TRBJ2-2,TRBV29-1,TRBD1,SAKPGQLNTGELF
TRBJ1-5,TRBV10-3,NA,AISEHQGTMSNQPQH
TRBJ1-1,TRBV5-6,NA,ASSLAGSWGTEAF
TRBJ2-7,TRBV7-2,NA,ASSPRWGGSYEQY
TRBJ1-1,TRBV25-1,NA,ASSDNRLNTEAF
TRBJ2-1,TRBV2,TRBD1,ASRGQGPYNEQF
TRBJ2-7,TRBV5-1,TRBD1,ASSLMTGRSIYEQY
TRBJ2-6,TRBV6-5,TRBD1,ASSFGQAAGANVLT
TRBJ2-1,TRBV20-1,TRBD2,SAWTSGTSEQF
TRBJ2-7,TRBV6-6,NA,ASSYSGLPPGEQY
TRBJ1-4,TRBV7-2,NA,ASSLSVGVEKLF
TRBJ2-3,TRBV7-2,NA,ASSFQGMDTQY
TRBJ2-7,TRBV10-3,TRBD1,AISAPDRYGNEQY
TRBJ2-5,TRBV3-1,NA,ASSLTGTGQETQY
TRBJ2-7,TRBV29-1,NA,STRQGKEQY
TRBJ1-6,TRBV18,TRBD1,ASSSDRMASPLH
TRBJ2-1,TRBV28,NA,ASSLREGSYNEQF
TRBJ2-7,TRBV28,TRBD2,ASSSLSGRRSYEQY
TRBJ2-2,TRBV30,NA,AWSVLSSTGELF
TRBJ1-4,TRBV7-9,NA,ASSLVAEKLF
TRBJ2-7,TRBV7-9,TRBD2,ASSPKGLAEPYEQY
TRBJ1-5,TRBV4-1,NA,ASSQDSGVDQPQH
TRBJ2-7,TRBV27,NA,ASTHRGGVGFREQY
TRBJ2-2,TRBV28,NA,ASRSSGELF
TRBJ2-7,TRBV7-9,TRBD2,ASSQDRAGGSPYEQY
TRBJ2-1,TRBV30,NA,AWSVGSTYNEQF
TRBJ2-2,TRBV12-3/TRBV12-4,NA,ASSFWGEPGELF
TRBJ1-3,TRBV28,NA,ASSLRRGSGNTIY
TRBJ2-2,TRBV20-1,NA,SASAGLGTGELF
TRBJ1-5,TRBV27,NA,ASSLSGRGTRGQPQH
TRBJ2-5,TRBV12-3/TRBV12-4,NA,ASSQAGWETQY
TRBJ2-3,TRBV28,NA,ASSFQVAEGDTQY